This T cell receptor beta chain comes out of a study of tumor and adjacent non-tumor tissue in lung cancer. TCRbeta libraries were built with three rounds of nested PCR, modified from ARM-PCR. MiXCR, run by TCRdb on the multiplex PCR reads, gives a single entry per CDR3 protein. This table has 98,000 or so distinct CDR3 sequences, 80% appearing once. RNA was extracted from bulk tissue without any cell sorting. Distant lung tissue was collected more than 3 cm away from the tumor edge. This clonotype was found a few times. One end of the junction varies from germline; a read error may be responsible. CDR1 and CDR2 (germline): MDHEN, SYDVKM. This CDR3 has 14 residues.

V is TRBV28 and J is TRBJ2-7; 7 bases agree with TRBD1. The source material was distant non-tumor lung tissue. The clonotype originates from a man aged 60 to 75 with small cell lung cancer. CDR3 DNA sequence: TGTGCCAGCAGAACCGGTACAGGGGCCTACGAGGAGTACTTC. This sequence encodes CASRTGTGAYEEYF.